This T cell receptor (beta chain) appears in the sequencing data of a study of T cell responses to AZD1222 COVID-19 vaccine. Assay: immunoSEQ multiplex PCR; the TCRdb copy retains only in-frame clones and omits some. The sample consists of 70,000 to 90,000 clones, 70% to 90% of them appearing once. Regarding this clone: The antigen remains unidentified.

Study-wide results and limits: Spike-specific TCR repertoires showed rising breadth and depth after two AZD1222 doses. Regions left unmutated in variants are reportedly the target of nearly half of spike-specific TCRs.

The CDR3 length is 15 residues. V was trimmed by 2 bases and J by 0 bases, leaving 11 bases between them. Germline CDR1 and CDR2: MNHEY and SVGAGI. J is TRBJ2-7 and V is TRBV6-5; D gene ambiguous. The sequence came from an adult who received the AZD1222 COVID-19 vaccine. Source: peripheral blood, taken 28 days after the second AZD1222 dose. The CDR3 DNA reads as TGTGCCAGCAGTTACGACCTACAGACCTCCTACGAGCAGTACTTC. Its protein is CASSYDLQTSYEQYF.